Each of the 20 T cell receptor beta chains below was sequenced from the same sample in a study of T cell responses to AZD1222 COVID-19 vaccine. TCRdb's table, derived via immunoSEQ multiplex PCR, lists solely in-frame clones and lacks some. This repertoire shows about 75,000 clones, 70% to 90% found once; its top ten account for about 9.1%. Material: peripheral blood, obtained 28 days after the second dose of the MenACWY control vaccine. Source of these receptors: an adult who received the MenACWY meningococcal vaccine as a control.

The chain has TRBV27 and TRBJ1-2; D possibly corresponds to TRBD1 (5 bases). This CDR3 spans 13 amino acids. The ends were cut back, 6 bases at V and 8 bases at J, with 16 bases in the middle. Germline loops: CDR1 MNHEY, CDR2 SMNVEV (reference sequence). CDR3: CASSPRGGWGYTF. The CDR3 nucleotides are TGTGCCAGCAGCCCCCGGGGGGGGTGGGGCTACACCTTC.

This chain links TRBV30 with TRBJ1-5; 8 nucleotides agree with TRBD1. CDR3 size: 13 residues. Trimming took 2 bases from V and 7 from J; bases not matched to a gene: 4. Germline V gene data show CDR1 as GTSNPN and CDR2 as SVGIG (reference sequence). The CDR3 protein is CAWSQGAKQPQHF. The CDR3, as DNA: TGTGCCTGGAGTCAGGGGGCAAAACAGCCCCAGCATTTT.

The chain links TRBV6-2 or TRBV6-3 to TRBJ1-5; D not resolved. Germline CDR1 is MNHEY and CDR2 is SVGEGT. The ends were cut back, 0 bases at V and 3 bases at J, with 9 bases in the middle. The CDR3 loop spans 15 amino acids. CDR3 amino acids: CASSYSAIPNQPQHF. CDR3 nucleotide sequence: TGTGCCAGCAGTTACTCTGCGATTCCCAATCAGCCCCAGCATTTT.

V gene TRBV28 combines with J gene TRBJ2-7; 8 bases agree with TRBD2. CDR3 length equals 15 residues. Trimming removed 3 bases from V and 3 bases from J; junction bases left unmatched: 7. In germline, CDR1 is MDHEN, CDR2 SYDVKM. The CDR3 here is CASSFHGGDFYEQYF. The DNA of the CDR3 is TGTGCCAGCAGTTTTCACGGGGGGGATTTCTACGAGCAGTACTTC.

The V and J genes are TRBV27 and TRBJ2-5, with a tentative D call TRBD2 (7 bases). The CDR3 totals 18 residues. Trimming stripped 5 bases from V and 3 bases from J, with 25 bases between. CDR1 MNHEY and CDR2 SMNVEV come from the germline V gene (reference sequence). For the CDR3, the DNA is TGTGCCAGCAGTCCCCCCCCTGGGAGGGGGGACATTAAAGAGACCCAGTACTTC. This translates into CASSPPPGRGDIKETQYF.

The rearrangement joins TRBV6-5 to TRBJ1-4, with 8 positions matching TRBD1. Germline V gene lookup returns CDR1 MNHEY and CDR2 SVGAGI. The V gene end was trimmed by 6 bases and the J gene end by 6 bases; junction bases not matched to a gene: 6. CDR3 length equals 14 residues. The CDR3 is CASRDPTGDEKLFF. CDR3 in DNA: TGTGCCAGCAGGGACCCGACAGGGGATGAAAAACTGTTTTTT.

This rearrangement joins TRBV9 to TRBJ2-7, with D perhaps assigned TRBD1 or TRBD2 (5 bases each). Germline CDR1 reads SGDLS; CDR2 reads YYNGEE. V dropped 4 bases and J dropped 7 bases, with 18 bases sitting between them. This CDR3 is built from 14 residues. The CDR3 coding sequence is TGTGCCAGCAGCCCCGCACCCTTCGGGACGGAGCAGTACTTC. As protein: CASSPAPFGTEQYF.

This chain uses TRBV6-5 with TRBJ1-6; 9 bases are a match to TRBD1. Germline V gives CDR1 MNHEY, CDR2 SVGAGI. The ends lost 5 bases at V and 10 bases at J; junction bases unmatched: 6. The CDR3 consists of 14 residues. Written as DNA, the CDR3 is TGTGCCAGCAGTCGACAGGGGGAATTGTCACCCCTCCACTTT. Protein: CASSRQGELSPLHF.

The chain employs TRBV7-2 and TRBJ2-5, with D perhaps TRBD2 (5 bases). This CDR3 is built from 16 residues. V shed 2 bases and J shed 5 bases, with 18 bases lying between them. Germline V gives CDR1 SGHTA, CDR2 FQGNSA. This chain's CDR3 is CASSLNGMNGMETQYF. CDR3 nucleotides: TGTGCCAGCAGCTTAAACGGGATGAACGGGATGGAGACCCAGTACTTC.

The CDR3 protein is CASSYFRDNEQFF. The CDR3 coding sequence is TGTGCCAGCAGTTACTTTAGGGACAATGAGCAGTTCTTC. V is TRBV6-5 and J is TRBJ2-1; D not certain. CDR3 length: 13 amino acids. V lost 1 base to trimming and J lost 5 bases, with 6 bases between them. Germline assignment: CDR1 MNHEY and CDR2 SVGAGI.

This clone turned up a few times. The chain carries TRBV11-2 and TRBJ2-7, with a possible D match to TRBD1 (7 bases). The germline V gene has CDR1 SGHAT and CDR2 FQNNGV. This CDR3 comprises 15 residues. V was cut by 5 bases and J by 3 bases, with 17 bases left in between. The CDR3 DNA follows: TGTGCCAGCAGCCCTGGAGCAGGGGGGTTCTACGAGCAGTACTTC. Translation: CASSPGAGGFYEQYF.

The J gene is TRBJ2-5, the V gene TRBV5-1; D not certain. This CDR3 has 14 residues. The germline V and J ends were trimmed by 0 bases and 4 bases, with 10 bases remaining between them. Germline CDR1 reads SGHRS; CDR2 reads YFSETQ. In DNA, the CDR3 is TGCGCCAGCAGCTTGGTAGGATCAGGAGAGACCCAGTACTTC. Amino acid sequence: CASSLVGSGETQYF.

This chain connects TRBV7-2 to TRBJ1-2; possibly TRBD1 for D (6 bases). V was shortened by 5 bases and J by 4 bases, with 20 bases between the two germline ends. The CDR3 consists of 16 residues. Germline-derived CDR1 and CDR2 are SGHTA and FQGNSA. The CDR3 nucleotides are TGTGCCAGCAGCCTTAAGACAGGAGGAGTAGTCTATGGCTACACCTTC. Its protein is CASSLKTGGVVYGYTF.

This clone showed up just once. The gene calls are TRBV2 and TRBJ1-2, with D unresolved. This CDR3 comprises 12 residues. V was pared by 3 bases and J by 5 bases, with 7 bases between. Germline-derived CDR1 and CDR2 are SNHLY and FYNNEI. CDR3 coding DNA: TGTGCCAGCAGTGAGGACGGGTATGGCTACACCTTC. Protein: CASSEDGYGYTF. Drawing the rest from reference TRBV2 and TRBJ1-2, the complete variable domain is EPEVTQTPSHQVTQMGQEVILRCVPISNHLYFYWYRQILGQKVEFLVSFYNNEISEKSEIFDDQFSVERPDGSNFTLKIRSTKLEDSAMYFCASSEDGYGYTFGSGTRLTVV.

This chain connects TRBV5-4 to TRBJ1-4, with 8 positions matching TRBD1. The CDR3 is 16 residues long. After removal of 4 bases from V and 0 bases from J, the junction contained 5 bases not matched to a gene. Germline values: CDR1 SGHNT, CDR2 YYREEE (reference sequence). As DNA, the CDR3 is TGTGCCAGCAGCCGGGACAGGAGCACAACTAATGAAAAACTGTTTTTT. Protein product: CASSRDRSTTNEKLFF.

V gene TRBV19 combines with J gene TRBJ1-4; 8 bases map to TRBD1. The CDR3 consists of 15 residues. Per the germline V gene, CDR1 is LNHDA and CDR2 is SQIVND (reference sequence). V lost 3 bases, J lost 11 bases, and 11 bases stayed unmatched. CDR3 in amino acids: CASSMGTGILGKLFF. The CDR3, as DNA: TGTGCCAGTAGTATGGGGACAGGTATCCTTGGGAAACTGTTTTTT.

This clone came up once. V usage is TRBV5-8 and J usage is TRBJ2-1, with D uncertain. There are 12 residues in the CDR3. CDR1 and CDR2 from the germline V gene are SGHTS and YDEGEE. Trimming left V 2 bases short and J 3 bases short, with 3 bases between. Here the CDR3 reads CASSLVYNEQFF. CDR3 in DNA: TGTGCCAGCAGCTTAGTCTACAATGAGCAGTTCTTC. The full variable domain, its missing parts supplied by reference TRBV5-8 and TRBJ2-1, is EAGVTQSPTHLIKTRGQQATLRCSPISGHTSVYWYQQALGLGLQFLLWYDEGEERNRGNFPPRFSGRQFPNYSSELNVNALELEDSALYLCASSLVYNEQFFGPGTRLTVL.

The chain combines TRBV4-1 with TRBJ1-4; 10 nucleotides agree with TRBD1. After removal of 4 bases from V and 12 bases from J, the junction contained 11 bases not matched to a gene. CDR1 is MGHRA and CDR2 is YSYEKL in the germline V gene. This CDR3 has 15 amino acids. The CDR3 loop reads CASSRTGGTLLELFF. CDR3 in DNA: TGCGCCAGCAGCCGGACAGGGGGTACTCTTTTAGAACTGTTTTTT.

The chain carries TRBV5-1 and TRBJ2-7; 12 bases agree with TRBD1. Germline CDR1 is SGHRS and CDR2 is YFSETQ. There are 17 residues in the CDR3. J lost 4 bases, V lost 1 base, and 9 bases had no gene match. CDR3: CASSLKTGTGGLYEQYF. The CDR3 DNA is TGCGCCAGCAGCTTGAAAACCGGGACAGGGGGCTTATACGAGCAGTACTTC.

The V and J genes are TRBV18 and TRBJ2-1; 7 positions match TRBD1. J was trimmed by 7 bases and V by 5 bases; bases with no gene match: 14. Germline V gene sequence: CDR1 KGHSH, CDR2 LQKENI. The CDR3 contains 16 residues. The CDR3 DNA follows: TGTGCCAGCTCAACGGCCTCAACGGGACAGTTGAATGAGCAGTTCTTC. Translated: CASSTASTGQLNEQFF. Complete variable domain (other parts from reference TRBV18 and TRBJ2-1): NAGVMQNPRHLVRRRGQEARLRCSPMKGHSHVYWYRQLPEEGLKFMVYLQKENIIDESGMPKERFSAEFPKEGPSILRIQQVVRGDSAAYFCASSTASTGQLNEQFFGPGTRLTVL.